Presented here are 23 T cell receptor beta chains from one specimen sequenced in a study of T cell repertoires in cytomegalovirus infection. Their specific antigens are unknown. One entry per CDR3 protein, called by TCRdb with MiXCR from the reads. The sample holds 100,000 to 150,000 distinct CDR3 sequences, 30% to 40% seen once. The sequencing here drew on CD8+ T cells from cultured PBMCs, taken from culture after CMV antigen stimulation. These receptors were collected from a human donor in good health (CMV status not recorded). Some clones in this sample may be carry-over from other donors' samples.

The V call is TRBV6-6, the J call TRBJ1-6; D might be TRBD1 (6 bases). With 2 bases removed from V and 6 bases from J, the gap between germline ends came to 17 bases. From germline, CDR1 is MNHNY and CDR2 SVGAGI (reference sequence). This CDR3 has 17 amino acids. CDR3 DNA sequence: TGTGCCAGCAGTTACCTCGCAGGGGTTAGTAGTAATTCACCCCTCCACTTT. It codes for CASSYLAGVSSNSPLHF.

In its sample, this clonotype was seen once. This chain joins TRBV19 and TRBJ2-4, with TRBD1 matching 7 bases. The V gene end was trimmed by 7 bases and the J gene end by 2 bases; junction bases not matched to a gene: 8. The CDR3 runs to 15 residues. The V gene's germline CDR1 is LNHDA and CDR2 SQIVND (reference sequence). The chain's CDR3 is CASISTGSTKNIQYF. The CDR3 coding sequence is TGTGCCAGTATCTCGACAGGGTCGACCAAAAACATTCAGTACTTC.

In its sample, this clonotype was seen a few times. The V call is TRBV7-9, the J call TRBJ2-1; D is unresolved. The CDR3 consists of 15 residues. V lost 7 bases, J lost 8 bases, and 21 bases lay in between. CDR1 is SEHNR and CDR2 is FQNEAQ in the germline V gene (reference sequence). CDR3 sequence (DNA): TGTGCCAGCACCCCCCCCCAGGTGAAGGGCGATGAGCAGTTCTTC. This sequence encodes CASTPPQVKGDEQFF.

The chain is built from TRBV7-6 and TRBJ2-2; D gene ambiguous. Germline V gene sequence: CDR1 SGHVS, CDR2 FNYEAQ. The CDR3 is 17 residues long. Trimming took off 3 bases at V and 5 bases at J, with 19 bases between the two ends. As DNA, the CDR3 is TGTGCCAGCAGCTTCCTCCTTGCCAGTATCGGGACCGGGGAGCTGTTTTTT. Protein sequence: CASSFLLASIGTGELFF. Complete variable domain (other parts from reference TRBV7-6 and TRBJ2-2): GAGVSQSPRYKVTKRGQDVALRCDPISGHVSLYWYRQALGQGPEFLTYFNYEAQQDKSGLPNDRFSAERPEGSISTLTIQRTEQRDSAMYRCASSFLLASIGTGELFFGEGSRLTVL.

The chain has TRBV27 and TRBJ2-7; D might be TRBD2 (6 bases). The CDR3 is made up of 11 amino acids. Germline CDR1 MNHEY, CDR2 SMNVEV (reference sequence). The germline V and J ends were trimmed by 4 bases and 8 bases, with 9 bases remaining between them. CDR3 bases: TGTGCCAGCAGTTCCCGGGGGAAGCAGTACTTC. This codes for CASSSRGKQYF.

This clonotype was observed many times. This rearrangement joins TRBV7-6 to TRBJ1-1; 8 bases align to TRBD1. Germline loops: CDR1 SGHVS, CDR2 FNYEAQ. The CDR3 covers 16 residues. The junction had 7 bases not matched to a gene; V was cut back by 4 bases and J by 0 bases. The CDR3 protein is CASSSSRTGLNTEAFF. The CDR3, as DNA: TGTGCCAGCAGCTCATCACGGACAGGGTTGAACACTGAAGCTTTCTTT.

As for this clonotype: A much larger clonotype is one base distant, so this may be a read error. The chain uses TRBV20-1 and TRBJ1-1, with D possibly TRBD1 on 6 matching bases. The V and J ends lost 0 bases and 10 bases respectively, with 18 bases between them. Germline CDR1 DFQATT, CDR2 SNEGSKA (reference sequence). This CDR3 has 14 amino acids. The CDR3 DNA follows: TGCAGTGCTAGAGATACGATAGGGGGGACGGTAGCTTTCTTT. This sequence encodes CSARDTIGGTVAFF.

V is TRBV12-5 and J is TRBJ1-1, with a weak D call TRBD1 (6 bases). Germline CDR1 and CDR2: LGHNT and FRNRAP. V was trimmed by 1 base and J by 1 base, leaving 19 bases between them. There are 18 residues in the CDR3. The CDR3 DNA follows: TGTGCTAGTGGTTTGGGGGGCGTCGGGGGCCCCCGGAACACTGAAGCTTTCTTT. Amino acid sequence: CASGLGGVGGPRNTEAFF.

This clonotype came up many times. This chain uses TRBV4-2 with TRBJ1-1, with D unclear. Trimming pared 0 bases from V and 4 bases from J, leaving 15 bases between. This CDR3 contains 16 residues. Germline V CDR1 and CDR2: LGHNA, YNFKEQ. CDR3 in amino acids: CASSQEGLAVGTEAFF. The DNA of the CDR3 is TGTGCCAGCAGCCAAGAAGGATTGGCAGTAGGCACTGAAGCTTTCTTT.

V usage is TRBV11-2 and J usage is TRBJ2-2, with no clear D. Germline assignment: CDR1 SGHAT and CDR2 FQNNGV. The germline V and J ends were trimmed by 1 base and 2 bases, with 8 bases remaining between them. The CDR3 is made up of 15 amino acids. In DNA, the CDR3 is TGTGCCAGCAGCTTAGTCTGGGCCAACACCGGGGAGCTGTTTTTT. Its translation: CASSLVWANTGELFF.

V usage is TRBV7-9 and J usage is TRBJ2-2, with 14 bases matching TRBD2. J was trimmed by 6 bases and V by 5 bases; bases with no gene match: 11. This CDR3 has 18 amino acids. The germline gives CDR1 SEHNR, CDR2 FQNEAQ (reference sequence). The CDR3 DNA reads TGTGCCAGCAGCCGCCCGGGACTAGCGGGGGCCGGGGCCGGGGAGCTGTTTTTT. This codes for CASSRPGLAGAGAGELFF.

This clonotype was seen a few times. The chain recombines TRBV9 with TRBJ2-3; 8 bases align to TRBD2. Germline CDR1 is SGDLS and CDR2 is YYNGEE. The V segment lost 3 bases and the J segment 5 bases; nucleotides outside the gene matches: 14. This CDR3 has 17 residues. CDR3 in DNA: TGTGCCAGCAGCGCCCCCGTCGAGGGACTAGTCATAGATACGCAGTATTTT. Translation: CASSAPVEGLVIDTQYF.

The chain recombines TRBV28 with TRBJ2-7; D is possibly TRBD1 (6 bases). Germline-derived CDR1 and CDR2 are MDHEN and SYDVKM. The CDR3 is made up of 15 amino acids. V was clipped by 4 bases and J by 2 bases, with 15 bases between them. DNA for the CDR3: TGTGCCAGCAGTTCCTCGGACAGCGCCGCCTACGAGCAGTACTTC. Translation gives CASSSSDSAAYEQYF.

There are a few counts of this clonotype. The chain carries TRBV7-6 and TRBJ2-2, with 10 bases lining up with TRBD2. Germline V gives CDR1 SGHVS, CDR2 FNYEAQ. Trimming at V came to 0 bases and at J to 1 base, leaving 8 bases not matched to a gene. The CDR3 is 19 residues long. This CDR3 reads CASSLAWLAGDVNTGELFF. The CDR3 DNA is TGTGCCAGCAGCTTAGCGTGGCTAGCGGGGGACGTGAACACCGGGGAGCTGTTTTTT.

This clonotype has just a few counts. The CDR3 loop reads CASSPGQGVGFGSPLHF. The CDR3 nucleotides read TGCGCCAGCAGCCCCGGACAGGGCGTGGGGTTTGGGTCACCCCTCCACTTT. The chain joins TRBV5-1 to TRBJ1-6, with TRBD1 matching 8 bases. The CDR3 has 17 residues. Germline CDR1 SGHRS, CDR2 YFSETQ. The V segment lost 4 bases and the J segment 10 bases; nucleotides outside the gene matches: 16. The variable domain in full, completed from reference TRBV5-1 and TRBJ1-6, reads KAGVTQTPRYLIKTRGQQVTLSCSPISGHRSVSWYQQTPGQGLQFLFEYFSETQRNKGNFPGRFSGRQFSNSRSEMNVSTLELGDSALYLCASSPGQGVGFGSPLHFGNGTRLTVT.

This clonotype was detected many times. The chain employs TRBV12-3 or TRBV12-4 and TRBJ2-3; D unresolved. The CDR3 extends over 15 amino acids. Between the trimmed V and J ends, which lost 1 base and 2 bases, there was a span of 10 bases. The CDR3 coding sequence is TGTGCCAGCAGTTTAGGGTACAGATACACAGATACGCAGTATTTT. It specifies CASSLGYRYTDTQYF.

The chain links TRBV4-1 to TRBJ2-7, with D possibly being TRBD1 (6 bases). Per the germline V gene, CDR1 is MGHRA and CDR2 is YSYEKL. Trimming pared 4 bases from V and 6 bases from J, leaving 25 bases between. The length of the CDR3 is 17 residues. CDR3 amino acids: CASSPQPRQEAFSEQYF. The CDR3 DNA sequence: TGCGCCAGCAGCCCCCAACCCAGACAGGAGGCTTTCTCCGAGCAGTACTTC.

The V and J genes are TRBV4-1 and TRBJ2-1; 7 nucleotides align to TRBD2. This CDR3 is built from 15 residues. Germline V gives CDR1 MGHRA, CDR2 YSYEKL. J gave up 3 bases and V 8 bases, and 10 bases lay outside the gene matches. For the CDR3, the DNA is TGCGCCAGCCGATCCCTAAGCGGGGACTACAATGAGCAGTTCTTC. Protein: CASRSLSGDYNEQFF.

V and J are TRBV12-3 or TRBV12-4 and TRBJ2-5; a weak D match, TRBD1 (6 bases). The CDR3 loop spans 14 amino acids. Trimming pared 6 bases from V and 2 bases from J, leaving 13 bases between. The CDR3 coding sequence is TGTGCCAGCAGCCGGGACATCGTTCAAGAGACCCAGTACTTC. Translated, it gives CASSRDIVQETQYF.

This chain connects TRBV9 to TRBJ1-2, with TRBD1 matching over 7 bases. The CDR3 spans 15 residues. Germline assignment: CDR1 SGDLS and CDR2 YYNGEE. Trimming took 3 bases from V and 5 from J; bases not matched to a gene: 10. CDR3 coding DNA: TGTGCCAGCAGCGGCGGACAGGACCGCCCTTATGGCTACACCTTC. Its protein product is CASSGGQDRPYGYTF.

V and J are TRBV6-1 and TRBJ2-1; TRBD2 matches 12 bases. Per germline, CDR1 MNHNS and CDR2 SASEGT. With V trimmed by 6 bases and J by 2 bases, 5 bases remained unmatched. CDR3 size: 16 residues. The CDR3 region has the DNA TGTGCCAGCAGCCCCCCTAGCGGGGGGGCCTACAATGAGCAGTTCTTC. As protein: CASSPPSGGAYNEQFF.

This clonotype was counted only a few times. CDR3 nucleotide sequence: TGCGCCAGCAGCCTCGCTAGCGGGGGAACAGATACGCAGTATTTT. As protein: CASSLASGGTDTQYF. The chain couples TRBV4-3 to TRBJ2-3, with 10 bases matching TRBD2. The CDR3 totals 15 residues. J lost 3 bases, V lost 4 bases, and 4 bases had no gene match. Looked up from germline, CDR1 is LGHNA and CDR2 is YSLEER.

This clonotype was counted a few times. The gene calls are TRBV5-6 and TRBJ2-1; 8 bases align to TRBD2. The CDR3 covers 14 residues. The trim removed 3 bases at V and 11 bases at J, leaving 10 bases unmatched. Germline loops: CDR1 SGHDT, CDR2 YYEEEE. In DNA, the CDR3 is TGTGCCAGCAGCTCCCCTTCTAGCGGGTATAAGCAGTTCTTC. It codes for CASSSPSSGYKQFF.